These 31 T cell receptor beta chains came from one sample sequenced in a study of blood T cell repertoires in COVID-19. Assay: immunoSEQ multiplex PCR; the TCRdb copy retains only in-frame clones and omits some. The table shows fewer than 300,000 clones, with roughly four fifths occurring only once. The sample taken for sequencing was peripheral blood. These receptors were obtained from a person aged 65 to 85 with COVID-19, enrolled during active disease.

V and J are TRBV27 and TRBJ2-7, with a weak D call TRBD1 (6 bases). This CDR3 contains 14 residues. Trimming took 6 bases from V and 10 from J, leaving 22 bases between them. Germline CDR1 and CDR2: MNHEY and SMNVEV (reference sequence). This CDR3 reads CASSRTEIKRGQYF. The DNA for the CDR3 is TGTGCCAGCAGCCGGACAGAGATAAAACGAGGACAGTACTTC.

This rearrangement joins TRBV3-1 (or the pseudogene TRBV3-2) to TRBJ2-1; 7 bases match TRBD2. Per germline, CDR1 LGHDT and CDR2 YNNKEL (reference sequence). The V and J ends lost 1 base and 1 base, in that order; junction bases with no gene match: 7. This CDR3 has 17 amino acids. The CDR3 spells CASSQVVGRISYNEQFF. CDR3 nucleotides: TGTGCCAGCAGCCAAGTGGTCGGGAGGATTTCCTACAATGAGCAGTTCTTC.

The chain uses TRBV29-1 and TRBJ1-4, with 8 positions matching TRBD1. Germline values: CDR1 SQVTM, CDR2 ANQGSEA. The trim removed 7 bases at V and 8 bases at J, leaving 12 bases unmatched. The CDR3 runs 14 residues. CDR3 sequence: CSARRGQAREKLFF. DNA for the CDR3: TGCAGCGCTCGGCGGGGACAGGCTCGAGAAAAACTGTTTTTT.

The CDR3 DNA sequence: TGTGCCAGCAGTGTTGGGACTAGCGGGCCCTCCTACAATGAGCAGTTCTTC. Protein sequence: CASSVGTSGPSYNEQFF. This rearrangement joins TRBV25-1 to TRBJ2-1; 12 bases are shared with TRBD2. The germline V gene encodes CDR1 MGHDK and CDR2 SYGVNS. The length of the CDR3 is 17 residues. V shed 4 bases and J 0 bases; nucleotides not matched to a gene: 4.

The rearrangement uses TRBV6-6 and TRBJ2-7; D remains ambiguous. Per germline, CDR1 MNHNY and CDR2 SVGAGI (reference sequence). This CDR3 region has 13 residues. Trimming left V 6 bases short and J 0 bases short, with 9 bases between. The CDR3 nucleotides are TGTGCCAGCAGGATCCCGAGCTCCTACGAGCAGTACTTC. Its protein product is CASRIPSSYEQYF.

This clone was observed a handful of times. V usage is TRBV2 and J usage is TRBJ1-5; 8 nucleotides match TRBD1. CDR1 SNHLY and CDR2 FYNNEI come from the germline V gene. There are 15 residues in the CDR3. The V segment lost 6 bases and the J segment 0 bases; nucleotides outside the gene matches: 4. CDR3 sequence reads: CASRPTGDSNQPQHF. CDR3 DNA sequence: TGTGCCAGCAGACCGACAGGGGATAGCAATCAGCCCCAGCATTTT.

The chain is built from TRBV4-3 and TRBJ1-4, with TRBD1 matching over 8 bases. Looked up from germline, CDR1 is LGHNA and CDR2 is YSLEER. The junction had 6 bases not matched to a gene; V was cut back by 1 base and J by 8 bases. The CDR3 runs to 15 residues. The CDR3 nucleotides are TGCGCCAGCAGCCAAGTTGACAGGGGATGGGAAAAACTGTTTTTT. This encodes CASSQVDRGWEKLFF.

This chain connects TRBV6-4 to TRBJ2-1; D might be TRBD2 (6 bases). V lost 5 bases and J lost 0, with 8 bases in between. This CDR3 region has 14 residues. CDR1 and CDR2 (germline): MRHNA, SNTAGT. CDR3: CASSRDFSYNEQFF. The CDR3 nucleotides are TGTGCCAGCAGTCGGGACTTCTCCTACAATGAGCAGTTCTTC.

This clone was picked up one time. V gene TRBV6-2 or TRBV6-3 combines with J gene TRBJ1-1, with unresolved D. This CDR3 has 14 amino acids. Trimming left V 4 bases short and J 1 base short, with 10 bases between. Per germline, CDR1 MNHEY and CDR2 SVGEGT. CDR3 in amino acids: CASSSDIPNTEAFF. CDR3 nucleotide sequence: TGTGCCAGCAGTTCCGACATACCGAACACTGAAGCTTTCTTT.

The chain recombines TRBV7-9 with TRBJ1-1; 8 bases align to TRBD1. V was pared by 6 bases and J by 4 bases, with 4 bases of the junction left unmatched. The CDR3 loop spans 13 amino acids. Looked up from germline, CDR1 is SEHNR and CDR2 is FQNEAQ (reference sequence). CDR3 residues: CASRETGGTEAFF. The CDR3 nucleotides are TGTGCCAGCAGGGAAACAGGGGGCACTGAAGCTTTCTTT.

This clone appeared once. This chain joins TRBV28 and TRBJ2-5, with 10 positions matching TRBD2. Germline CDR1 reads MDHEN; CDR2 reads SYDVKM. The CDR3 loop spans 17 amino acids. V was clipped by 3 bases and J by 2 bases; unmatched bases: 9. The CDR3 DNA reads TGTGCCAGCAGTTTCGGTAGCGGGAGGAAGAGGCAAGAGACCCAGTACTTC. It specifies CASSFGSGRKRQETQYF.

This chain joins TRBV29-1 and TRBJ1-1, with D unresolved. V dropped 7 bases and J dropped 5 bases, with 17 bases sitting between them. The CDR3 length is 13 residues. The germline gives CDR1 SQVTM, CDR2 ANQGSEA. In DNA, the CDR3 is TGCAGCGCCACGGACGGGAGATGGACTGAAGCTTTCTTT. It codes for CSATDGRWTEAFF.

CDR3 coding DNA: TGTGCCAGCAGCTTACCCGGGACTAGGGGCCTGAATGAGCAGTTCTTC. Protein sequence: CASSLPGTRGLNEQFF. This chain connects TRBV7-9 to TRBJ2-1; 8 bases fit TRBD2. Germline-derived CDR1 and CDR2 are SEHNR and FQNEAQ (reference sequence). With V trimmed by 2 bases and J by 7 bases, 10 bases remained unmatched. This CDR3 region has 16 residues.

The count of this clone is one. The rearrangement uses TRBV27 and TRBJ2-7, with D tentatively TRBD2 (5 bases). The germline V and J ends were trimmed by 1 base and 3 bases, with 10 bases remaining between them. Germline CDR1 MNHEY, CDR2 SMNVEV (reference sequence). There are 14 residues in the CDR3. The CDR3, as DNA: TGTGCCAGCAGTTTATTAGGGAGCTACTACGAGCAGTACTTC. Its translation is CASSLLGSYYEQYF.

The J gene is TRBJ2-5, the V gene TRBV6-5; TRBD2 aligns across 10 bases. The trim removed 5 bases at V and 4 bases at J, leaving 7 bases unmatched. Germline lookup yields CDR1 MNHEY and CDR2 SVGAGI. This CDR3 is built from 15 residues. CDR3 sequence: CASSNRAGGGETQYF. CDR3 sequence (DNA): TGTGCCAGCAGTAACAGAGCGGGGGGGGGAGAGACCCAGTACTTC.

With regard to this clone: The junction shows a germline mismatch at one end, possibly a read error. The rearrangement links TRBV20-1 to TRBJ2-7; no clear D gene. In germline, CDR1 is DFQATT, CDR2 SNEGSKA (reference sequence). The CDR3 runs to 11 residues. The DNA for the CDR3 is TGCAGTCCTAGGGCCCTGGGCCACCAGTACTTC. Translation: CSPRALGHQYF.

The chain has TRBV29-1 and TRBJ1-3; TRBD1 might be the D (5 bases). Germline CDR1 SQVTM, CDR2 ANQGSEA. V was cut by 7 bases and J by 0 bases, with 13 bases left in between. This CDR3 contains 14 residues. The CDR3 is CSATGGTSGNTIYF. The CDR3 DNA sequence: TGCAGCGCCACGGGCGGGACCTCTGGAAACACCATATATTTT.

This chain links TRBV5-8 with TRBJ1-5; 7 bases map to TRBD1. Per germline, CDR1 SGHTS and CDR2 YDEGEE. This CDR3 is 16 amino acids long. The V gene end was trimmed by 3 bases and the J gene end by 7 bases; junction bases not matched to a gene: 13. For the CDR3, the DNA is TGTGCCAGCAGCTCCTCCTGGGGACAGAAGGACCAGCCCCAGCATTTT. It translates to CASSSSWGQKDQPQHF. The whole variable domain, remainder taken from reference TRBV5-8 and TRBJ1-5, is EAGVTQSPTHLIKTRGQQATLRCSPISGHTSVYWYQQALGLGLQFLLWYDEGEERNRGNFPPRFSGRQFPNYSSELNVNALELEDSALYLCASSSSWGQKDQPQHFGDGTRLSIL.

The chain links TRBV7-2 to TRBJ2-3; tentatively, D is TRBD1 (5 bases). The V end was cut by 0 bases, the J end by 7 bases, with 11 bases between. Germline loops: CDR1 SGHTA, CDR2 FQGNSA. There are 14 residues in the CDR3. CDR3 nucleotide sequence: TGTGCCAGCAGCTTAGCGCAGGGTGGGAATACGCAGTATTTT. It codes for CASSLAQGGNTQYF.

The chain joins TRBV12-3 or TRBV12-4 to TRBJ2-2; D remains unclear. This CDR3 region has 13 residues. V gave up 6 bases and J gave up 6 bases, with 11 bases separating them. The CDR3 coding sequence is TGTGCCAGCAGACAAGGAGCCGCCGGGGAGCTGTTTTTT. Encoded protein: CASRQGAAGELFF.

The chain links TRBV11-2 to TRBJ2-7; no clear D gene. Trimming cost V 5 bases and J 2 bases, with 13 bases left between them. The CDR3 is made up of 14 amino acids. Germline V lookup: CDR1 SGHAT, CDR2 FQNNGV. CDR3 sequence (DNA): TGTGCCAGCAGCGTCGGCGGCAGTACCTACGAGCAGTACTTC. Amino acid sequence: CASSVGGSTYEQYF. Variable domain in full (rest from reference TRBV11-2 and TRBJ2-7): EAGVAQSPRYKIIEKRQSVAFWCNPISGHATLYWYQQILGQGPKLLIQFQNNGVVDDSQLPKDRFSAERLKGVDSTLKIQPAKLEDSAVYLCASSVGGSTYEQYFGPGTRLTVT.

The rearrangement links TRBV19 to TRBJ1-5; D unclear. Germline lookup yields CDR1 LNHDA and CDR2 SQIVND (reference sequence). The CDR3 extends over 15 amino acids. V gave up 4 bases and J gave up 0 bases, with 10 bases separating them. CDR3 nucleotide sequence: TGTGCCAGTAGTAGGACTTCTCATAGCAATCAGCCCCAGCATTTT. Amino acids: CASSRTSHSNQPQHF.

The rearrangement uses TRBV9 and TRBJ1-2; D is possibly TRBD1 (5 bases). The V gene's germline CDR1 is SGDLS and CDR2 YYNGEE. CDR3 size: 15 residues. V was shortened by 4 bases and J by 4 bases, with 17 bases between the two germline ends. CDR3 residues: CASSTYHGGGYGYTF. The CDR3 DNA reads TGTGCCAGCAGCACATACCATGGGGGGGGCTATGGCTACACCTTC.

DNA of the CDR3: TGTGCCAGCAGTTCTAGCGGGGGGGATACGCAGTATTTT. This sequence encodes CASSSSGGDTQYF. The chain couples TRBV6-4 to TRBJ2-3; 11 positions match TRBD2. The germline V gene encodes CDR1 MRHNA and CDR2 SNTAGT. The CDR3 is made up of 13 amino acids. With V trimmed by 5 bases and J by 6 bases, 1 base remained unmatched.

This clone was detected only a few times. The rearrangement links TRBV10-1 to TRBJ2-7; 8 nucleotides agree with TRBD1. Germline-derived CDR1 and CDR2 are WNHNN and SYGVQD (reference sequence). This CDR3 has 14 amino acids. V dropped 4 bases and J dropped 3; count of bases not matched to a gene: 5. CDR3 bases: TGCGCCAGCAGTGGGACAGGGAAGAGCTACGAGCAGTACTTC. Amino acids: CASSGTGKSYEQYF.

This clone has a handful of counts. J is TRBJ1-1 and V is TRBV19, with 8 bases lining up with TRBD1. With 4 bases clipped from V and 5 bases from J, the junction kept 6 bases outside the gene matches. Germline V gene data show CDR1 as LNHDA and CDR2 as SQIVND (reference sequence). The CDR3 is made up of 14 amino acids. The CDR3 nucleotides are TGTGCCAGTAGTAGAGGCAGGGGGCGTACTGAAGCTTTCTTT. Its protein is CASSRGRGRTEAFF.

The J gene is TRBJ2-1, the V gene TRBV6-5, with 9 bases aligning to TRBD2. CDR3 length equals 15 residues. CDR1 MNHEY and CDR2 SVGAGI come from the germline V gene. V lost 0 bases and J lost 7; bases outside the gene matches: 4. CDR3 in DNA: TGTGCCAGCAGTTACTCTGCGGGAGGGCCGAATGAGCAGTTCTTC. Amino acid sequence: CASSYSAGGPNEQFF.

The chain links TRBV6-6 to TRBJ2-7; D may be TRBD1 (6 bases). Germline-derived CDR1 and CDR2 are MNHNY and SVGAGI (reference sequence). The V end was cut by 6 bases, the J end by 0 bases, with 15 bases between. The CDR3 is 15 amino acids. The CDR3 bases are TGTGCCAGCAGCGATAGGGGGAAAAGCTCCTACGAGCAGTACTTC. Residues: CASSDRGKSSYEQYF.

The count of this clone is one. The chain joins TRBV6-5 to TRBJ2-7; 9 positions agree with TRBD2. The CDR3 extends over 15 amino acids. V dropped 6 bases and J dropped 5; count of bases not matched to a gene: 11. Per the germline V gene, CDR1 is MNHEY and CDR2 is SVGAGI. CDR3 sequence: CASRDSGRPVNEQYF. The CDR3 DNA sequence: TGTGCCAGCAGAGATAGCGGGAGACCAGTAAACGAGCAGTACTTC.

The gene calls are TRBV19 and TRBJ2-1; 9 positions match TRBD2. The trim removed 7 bases at V and 9 bases at J, leaving 13 bases unmatched. This CDR3 is built from 15 residues. Germline CDR1 reads LNHDA; CDR2 reads SQIVND (reference sequence). The CDR3 protein is CASTPAGGPRGEQFF. CDR3 DNA: TGTGCCAGTACTCCGGCGGGAGGGCCCAGGGGTGAGCAGTTCTTC.

V usage is TRBV6-6 and J usage is TRBJ2-7, with a possible D match to TRBD2 (5 bases). V was clipped by 4 bases and J by 1 base, with 8 bases between them. Looked up from germline, CDR1 is MNHNY and CDR2 is SVGAGI (reference sequence). The CDR3 sequence is 13 residues long. The CDR3: CASSFGGSYEQYF. The CDR3 DNA is TGTGCCAGCAGTTTCGGAGGATCCTACGAGCAGTACTTC.